This T cell receptor beta chain was sequenced in a study of blood T cell repertoires in COVID-19. The overall study: Specimens from acute and convalescent COVID-19 originated in the United States, Italy and Spain. PBMCs, B-cell-depleted T cells, or T cells were the source of the cDNA or gDNA that made up the material.

Some clones are missing from TCRdb's copy, which holds only in-frame ones; the method was immunoSEQ multiplex PCR. The sample lists about 370,000 clones; around 90% were seen once. Germline V CDR1 and CDR2: MGHRA, YSYEKL. The V end was cut by 0 bases, the J end by 3 bases, with 14 bases between. The CDR3 runs 16 residues. The source material was peripheral blood. This chain uses TRBV4-1 with TRBJ2-5; maybe TRBD2 (6 bases). The sequence came from a man aged 18 to 29 with active or convalescent COVID-19. CDR3 bases: TGCGCCAGCAGCCAAGAGGCCTGGGGGGTCGAAGAGACCCAGTACTTC. Amino acid sequence: CASSQEAWGVEETQYF.